Detailed here is one T cell receptor beta chain. The CDR3 loop spans 14 amino acids. Trimming took 0 bases from V and 8 from J; bases not matched to a gene: 5. CDR1 SGDLS and CDR2 YYNGEE come from the germline V gene. This specimen comes from a study of Ad26.COV2.S vaccination and SARS-CoV-2 variants. Profiling relied on immunoSEQ multiplex PCR, and the TCRdb table lists in-frame clones only, not all of them. The sample has 200,000 to 250,000 clones, 70% to 90% seen once. Treatment specified: roughly 19 received Ad26.COV2.S at low or high dose, single or two shots; several received placebo; per-sample allocation not given. Samples analyzed were those drawn on day 63 after the first vaccine or placebo injection.

The source was peripheral blood, collected in a trial of Ad26.COV2.S vaccine versus placebo. The source of this sequence is a person aged 18-65 years who received the Ad26.COV2.S COVID-19 vaccine or a placebo. The chain joins TRBV9 to TRBJ2-1; TRBD1 aligns across 7 bases. The CDR3 here is CASSVGRQGYEQFF. DNA of the CDR3: TGTGCCAGCAGCGTAGGGAGACAGGGATATGAGCAGTTCTTC.